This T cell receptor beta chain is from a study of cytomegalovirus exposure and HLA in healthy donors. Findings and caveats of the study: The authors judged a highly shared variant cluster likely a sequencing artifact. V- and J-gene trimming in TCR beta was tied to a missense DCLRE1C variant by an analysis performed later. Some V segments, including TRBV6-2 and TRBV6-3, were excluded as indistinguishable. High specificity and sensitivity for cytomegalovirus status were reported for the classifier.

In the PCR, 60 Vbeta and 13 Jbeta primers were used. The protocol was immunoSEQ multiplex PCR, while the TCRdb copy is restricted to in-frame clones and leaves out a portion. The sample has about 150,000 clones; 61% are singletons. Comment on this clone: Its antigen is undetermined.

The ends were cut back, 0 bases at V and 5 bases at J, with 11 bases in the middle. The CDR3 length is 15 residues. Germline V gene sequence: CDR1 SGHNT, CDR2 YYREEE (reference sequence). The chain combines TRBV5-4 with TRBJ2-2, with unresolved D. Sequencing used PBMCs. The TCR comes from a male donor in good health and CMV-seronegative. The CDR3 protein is CASSLDPGTTGELFF. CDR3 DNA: TGTGCCAGCAGCTTGGATCCAGGAACTACCGGGGAGCTGTTTTTT.